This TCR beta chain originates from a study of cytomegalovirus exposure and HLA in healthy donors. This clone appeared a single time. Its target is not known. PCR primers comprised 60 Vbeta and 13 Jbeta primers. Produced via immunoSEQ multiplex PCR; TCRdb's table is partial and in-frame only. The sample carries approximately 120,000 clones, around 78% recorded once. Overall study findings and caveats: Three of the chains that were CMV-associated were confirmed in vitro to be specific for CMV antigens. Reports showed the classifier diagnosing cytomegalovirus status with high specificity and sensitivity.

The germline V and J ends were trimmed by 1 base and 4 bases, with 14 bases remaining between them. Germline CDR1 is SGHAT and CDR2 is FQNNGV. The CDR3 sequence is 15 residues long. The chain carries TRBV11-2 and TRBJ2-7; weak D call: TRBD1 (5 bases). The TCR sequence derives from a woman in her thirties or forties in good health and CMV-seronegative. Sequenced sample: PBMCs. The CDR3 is CASSLGPDTTYEQYF. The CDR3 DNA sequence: TGTGCCAGCAGCTTAGGGCCGGACACCACTTACGAGCAGTACTTC.